This T cell receptor (beta chain) was obtained from a study of T cell responses to AZD1222 COVID-19 vaccine. The method was immunoSEQ multiplex PCR; TCRdb's version includes in-frame clones alone and lacks a portion of them. The table shows some 52,000 clones, with over 80% occurring only once. CDR1 and CDR2 (germline): SGDLS, YYNGEE. J was trimmed by 7 bases and V by 4 bases; bases with no gene match: 9. The CDR3 covers 16 residues. This receptor was identified in an adult who received the AZD1222 COVID-19 vaccine. The chain is built from TRBV9 and TRBJ2-1, with 12 bases matching TRBD2. Sequencing was performed on peripheral blood, taken 28 days after the second AZD1222 dose. Written as DNA, the CDR3 is TGTGCCAGCAGCTCCCCGCTAGCGGGAGGGCCAAATGAGCAGTTCTTC. Protein: CASSSPLAGGPNEQFF.